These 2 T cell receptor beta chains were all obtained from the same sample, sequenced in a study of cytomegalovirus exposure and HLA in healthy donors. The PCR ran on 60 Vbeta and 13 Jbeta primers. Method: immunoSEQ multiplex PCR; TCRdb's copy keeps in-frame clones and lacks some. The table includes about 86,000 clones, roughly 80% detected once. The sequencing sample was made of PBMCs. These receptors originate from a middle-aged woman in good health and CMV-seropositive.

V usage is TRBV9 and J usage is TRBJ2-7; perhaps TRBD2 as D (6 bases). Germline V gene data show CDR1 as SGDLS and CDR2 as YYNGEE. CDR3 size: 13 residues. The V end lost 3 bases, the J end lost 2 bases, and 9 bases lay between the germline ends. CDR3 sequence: CASSGTTTYEQYF. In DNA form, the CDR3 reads TGTGCCAGCAGCGGGACTACCACCTACGAGCAGTACTTC.

The CDR3 DNA reads TGTGCCAGCAGCTTAGAGGCTAGCGGGAGCTACGAGCAGTACTTC. Encoded protein: CASSLEASGSYEQYF. The gene calls are TRBV7-2 and TRBJ2-7; TRBD2 matches 10 bases. There are 15 residues in the CDR3. Trimming cost V 1 base and J 3 bases; bases outside gene matches: 3. Germline V gives CDR1 SGHTA, CDR2 FQGNSA.